This T cell receptor (beta chain) derives from a study of chemoradiotherapy in HPV16-positive cancers. Study-wide background: Functional T-cell assays on a couple of HPV16-positive patients' cells defined candidate HPV-specific clones and common TCR motifs. General study results and limits: Only a couple of HPV16-positive patients supplied the functional HPV-specificity definition.

Sequenced by immunoSEQ multiplex PCR; TCRdb stores in-frame clones only, minus some. The profile shows around 13,000 clones, about 80% of them singletons. V was shortened by 2 bases and J by 3 bases, with 7 bases between the two germline ends. The CDR3 length is 13 residues. The germline V gene encodes CDR1 SGHTA and CDR2 FQGNSA. As regards this clone: The target antigen is unknown.

J is TRBJ2-5 and V is TRBV7-2; D possibly corresponds to TRBD1 (5 bases). This material was acquired from a patient who underwent chemoradiotherapy. The receptor comes from a human donor with HPV-associated anogenital cancer. The CDR3 here is CASSLQTEETQYF. The CDR3 DNA reads TGTGCCAGCAGCTTACAGACAGAAGAGACCCAGTACTTC.